These T cell receptor beta chains were read from a single sample in a study of blood T cells in healthy people across ages. Using its own MiXCR run on the 5' RACE reads, TCRdb lists one record per CDR3 protein. The sample yields roughly 680,000 distinct CDR3 sequences, over 20% seen once. The sequenced sample consisted of blood. The receptor source for this set is an older man in good health. CDR3s include the opening cysteine and the closing phenylalanine or tryptophan. Each record gives: clone size, V gene, J gene, D gene, CDR3 protein, CDR3 DNA. D genes are given only for firm matches. The size entry is marked missing in some rows and otherwise reads once, few, many or a size class.

>few|TRBV7-2|TRBJ2-1|TRBD2
CASSLELAGGPGDNEQFF
TGTGCCAGCAGCTTAGAACTAGCGGGAGGGCCGGGGGACAATGAGCAGTTCTTC
>NA|TRBV6-1|TRBJ2-1|NA
CASSRRIRGSYNEQFF
TGTGCCAGCAGTCGCAGAATCAGGGGCTCCTACAATGAGCAGTTCTTC
>NA|TRBV5-1|TRBJ2-2|NA
CASSEPRGNTGELFF
TGCGCCAGCAGCGAGCCGCGGGGGAACACCGGGGAGCTGTTTTTT
>once|TRBV20-1|TRBJ2-5|NA
CSFRGGQETQYF
TGTAGTTTTAGAGGGGGCCAAGAGACCCAGTACTTC
>NA|TRBV12-3/TRBV12-4|TRBJ2-7|NA
CASSFRRTSYEQYF
TGTGCCAGCAGTTTTCGGCGGACCTCCTACGAGCAGTACTTC
>few|TRBV19|TRBJ1-2|NA
CASWRVKDGYTF
TGTGCCAGTTGGAGGGTTAAGGATGGCTACACCTTC
>NA|TRBV11-2|TRBJ2-1|NA
CASSPRLGNEQFF
TGTGCCAGCAGCCCCAGACTCGGCAATGAGCAGTTCTTC
>many|TRBV20-1|TRBJ2-3|TRBD2
CSARGASGFADTQYF
TGCAGTGCTAGAGGAGCTAGCGGGTTCGCAGATACGCAGTATTTT
>NA|TRBV27|TRBJ2-2|TRBD1
CASSFRTGSNTGELFF
TGTGCCAGCAGTTTCCGGACAGGGAGCAACACCGGGGAGCTGTTTTTT
>few|TRBV12-5|TRBJ2-2|NA
CASGLVLGRGGELFF
TGTGCTAGTGGTTTGGTACTAGGTCGGGGCGGGGAGCTGTTTTTT
>few|TRBV6-1|TRBJ1-2|TRBD1
CASSRGQGFRVYGYTF
TGTGCCAGCAGTAGGGGACAGGGGTTTAGAGTCTATGGCTACACCTTC
>few|TRBV2|TRBJ2-7|NA
CASSEEAGNEQYF
TGTGCCAGCAGTGAAGAGGCGGGGAACGAGCAGTACTTC
>few|TRBV6-1|TRBJ2-1|TRBD2
CASSREAGEQFF
TGTGCCAGCAGCCGGGAGGCTGGGGAGCAGTTCTTC
>NA|TRBV6-1|TRBJ1-2|NA
CASSDVVGGDYGYTF
TGTGCCAGCAGTGACGTCGTGGGGGGCGACTATGGCTACACCTTC
>few|TRBV20-1|TRBJ2-1|NA
CSASGIAANNEQFF
TGCAGTGCTAGCGGGATAGCGGCCAACAATGAGCAGTTCTTC
>NA|TRBV7-9|TRBJ2-5|TRBD2
CASSDLSGRGGETQYF
TGTGCCAGCAGCGACCTTAGCGGGAGGGGTGGAGAGACCCAGTACTTC
>NA|TRBV27|TRBJ1-6|NA
CASSLFGQSNSPLHF
TGTGCCAGCAGTTTATTCGGACAGAGCAATTCACCCCTCCACTTT
>NA|TRBV24-1|TRBJ1-2|NA
CATSDSTVYGYTF
TGTGCCACCAGTGATTCGACCGTTTATGGCTACACCTTC
>NA|TRBV6-2/TRBV6-3|TRBJ2-7|TRBD2
CASRGLAGVGEQYF
TGTGCCAGCAGGGGACTAGCGGGAGTTGGCGAGCAGTACTTC
>few|TRBV2|TRBJ2-5|TRBD2
CASSERLAGGKQETQYF
TGTGCCAGCAGTGAACGTCTAGCGGGAGGTAAACAAGAGACCCAGTACTTC
>NA|TRBV28|TRBJ2-5|NA
CASSFGVRETQYF
TGTGCCAGCAGTTTCGGGGTGCGGGAGACCCAGTACTTC
>NA|TRBV7-3|TRBJ2-5|TRBD2
CASSPGSGSGETQYF
TGTGCCAGCAGCCCCGGTAGCGGGAGTGGAGAGACCCAGTACTTC
>NA|TRBV5-6|TRBJ2-5|NA
CASSYNTGGHETQYF
TGTGCCAGCAGCTACAACACTGGGGGGCACGAGACCCAGTACTTC
>many|TRBV5-1|TRBJ2-5|NA
CASSLMGQETQYF
TGCGCCAGCAGCTTGATGGGCCAAGAGACCCAGTACTTC